Here is one T cell receptor beta chain with its context. As originally analysed: Counts of nucleated cells, estimated from reference gene primer amplification, were obtained. The data were produced by immunoSEQ multiplex PCR, yet TCRdb's version contains in-frame clones alone and is incomplete. That table supplies the V and J calls and clone size; D and trimming were determined from the DNA. The sample shows 250,000 or so clones, around nine tenths of them seen only once. This entry comes from a study of blood T cell repertoires in COVID-19. Looking at the study overall: The United States, Italy and Spain provided the acute and convalescent COVID-19 samples. T cells, B-cell-depleted T cells, or PBMCs provided the cDNA or gDNA that served as material.

The receptor comes from a woman in her sixties or seventies with acute or convalescent COVID-19. Specimen: peripheral blood.

CDR3 in amino acids: CASSLARGLAKPLLSTDTQYF. CDR3 DNA: TGTGCCAGCAGCTTAGCCCGCGGACTAGCGAAACCCCTGTTAAGCACAGATACGCAGTATTTT. The gene calls are TRBV7-2 and TRBJ2-3; 9 bases map to TRBD2. The CDR3 runs to 21 residues. From germline, CDR1 is SGHTA and CDR2 FQGNSA. V shed 0 bases, J shed 0 bases, and the junction held 16 bases outside the gene matches.